This T cell receptor (beta chain) was recorded in a study of T cells in tumors after PD-1 blockade. Study at large: Treatment was either pembrolizumab 200 mg every 3 weeks or cemiplimab 350 mg every 2 weeks. On average, tumor samples gave tens of thousands of TCR templates and roughly 6,000 unique clonotypes. Overall study findings and caveats: Blood contained 40% to 50% of the tumor's TCR clonotypes.

Per germline, CDR1 SGHDN and CDR2 FVKESK. CDR3 length: 17 amino acids. After removal of 3 bases from V and 12 bases from J, the junction contained 19 bases not matched to a gene. On this clone itself: The antigen is not known.

Clones were sequenced by immunoSEQ multiplex PCR, and TCRdb holds only the in-frame ones, with some missing. The data contain about 12,000 clones, about 69% of them seen just once; the ten biggest clones take up about 25%. Specimen: tumor tissue, collected before anti-PD-1 treatment. This receptor was taken from a human donor with cutaneous squamous cell carcinoma. This sequence joins TRBV14 and TRBJ2-1; 8 bases match TRBD2. CDR3 sequence reads: CASSHSGKREIVSGQFF. CDR3 DNA: TGTGCCAGCAGCCATAGCGGCAAGCGGGAGATTGTGTCTGGGCAGTTCTTC.